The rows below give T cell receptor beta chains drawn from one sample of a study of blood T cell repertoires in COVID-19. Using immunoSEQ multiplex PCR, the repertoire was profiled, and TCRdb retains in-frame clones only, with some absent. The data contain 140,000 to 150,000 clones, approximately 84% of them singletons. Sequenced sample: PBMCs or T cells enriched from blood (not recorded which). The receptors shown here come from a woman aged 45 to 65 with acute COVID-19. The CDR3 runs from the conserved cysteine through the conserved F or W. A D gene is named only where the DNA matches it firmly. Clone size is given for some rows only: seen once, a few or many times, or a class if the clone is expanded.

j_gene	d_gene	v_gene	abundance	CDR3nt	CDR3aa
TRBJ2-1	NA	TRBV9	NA	TGTGCCAGCAGCGCGGACAGAGCTTTATACAATGAGCAGTTCTTC	CASSADRALYNEQFF
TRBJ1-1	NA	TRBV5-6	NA	TGTGCCAGCAGCTTGTGGTCAGGGGAGAACACTGAAGCTTTCTTT	CASSLWSGENTEAFF
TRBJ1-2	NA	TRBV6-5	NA	TGTGCCAGCAGTTACTCAGACAGCTTATACTCCTATGGCTACACCTTC	CASSYSDSLYSYGYTF
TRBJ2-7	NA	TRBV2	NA	TGTGCCAGCAGTGAGAGGGGGGGCTACGAGCAGTACTTC	CASSERGGYEQYF
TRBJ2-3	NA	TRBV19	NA	TGTGCCAGTAGTATAGTGGCAGAACCCACAGATACGCAGTATTTT	CASSIVAEPTDTQYF
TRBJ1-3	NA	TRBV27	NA	TGTGCCAGCAGTCTTACAGGATCAGGAAACACCATATATTTT	CASSLTGSGNTIYF
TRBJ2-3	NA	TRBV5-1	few	TGCGCCAGCAGCTTGGGGGGAGAGGGCACAGATACGCAGTATTTT	CASSLGGEGTDTQYF
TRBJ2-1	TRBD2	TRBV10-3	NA	TGTGCCATCAGTCGGGGACGAACCGGGACTAGCGGGAGGGCCGGGTCCTACAATGAGCAGTTCTTC	CAISRGRTGTSGRAGSYNEQFF
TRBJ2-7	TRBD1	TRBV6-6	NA	TGTGCCAGCGGGACAGGGGGCTGGGAGCAGTACTTC	CASGTGGWEQYF
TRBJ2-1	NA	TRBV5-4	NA	TGTGCCAGCAGCCCCGGGACTCAGGGGGGCAATGAGCAGTTCTTC	CASSPGTQGGNEQFF
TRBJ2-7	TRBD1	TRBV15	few	TGTGCCACCAGCAGATACCCCGGGACAGGAAACTCCTACGAGCAGTACTTC	CATSRYPGTGNSYEQYF
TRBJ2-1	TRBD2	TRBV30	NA	TGTGCCTGGAGAGGTCGGGGACTAGCGCGGAATGAGCAGTTCTTC	CAWRGRGLARNEQFF
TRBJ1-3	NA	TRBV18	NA	TGTGCCAGCTCACCGGACGGGGTGCGGCCTGGAAACACCATATATTTT	CASSPDGVRPGNTIYF
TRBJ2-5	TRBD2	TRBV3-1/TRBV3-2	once	TGTGCCAGCACCAAGCGGGGGCTTGAGACCCAGTACTTC	CASTKRGLETQYF
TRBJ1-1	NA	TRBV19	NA	TGTGCCAGCCGAAAAGGGTGGGGGGGTGACGCTGAAGCTTTCTTT	CASRKGWGGDAEAFF
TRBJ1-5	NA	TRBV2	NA	TGTGCCAGCAGCCTGGGGGGAGGAGGCAATCAGCCCCAGCATTTT	CASSLGGGGNQPQHF
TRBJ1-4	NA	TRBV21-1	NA	TGTGCCAGGGAGGGACTTCCAAATGAAAAACTGTTTTTT	CAREGLPNEKLFF
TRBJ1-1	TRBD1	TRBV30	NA	TGTGCCTGGGACAGGGGCGCTGAAGCTTTCTTT	CAWDRGAEAFF
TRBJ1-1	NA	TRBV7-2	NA	TGTGCCAGCAGTGGTGGCAGGGGGAACACTGAAGCTTTCTTT	CASSGGRGNTEAFF
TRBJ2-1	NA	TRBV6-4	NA	TGTGCCAGCAGTGTACCCCTGGGGCGGACCTCGTACAATGAGCAGTTCTTC	CASSVPLGRTSYNEQFF
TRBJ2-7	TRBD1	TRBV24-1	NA	TGTGCCACCAGTGACCCAAAAACAGGGGGCAGCTACGAGCAGTACTTC	CATSDPKTGGSYEQYF
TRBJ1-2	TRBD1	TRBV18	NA	TGTGCCAGCTCACCACAGGGACAGGGGAACTATGGCTACACCTTC	CASSPQGQGNYGYTF
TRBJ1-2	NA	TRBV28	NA	TGTGCCAGCAGTTTATGGAACAGCAACTATGGCTACACCTTC	CASSLWNSNYGYTF
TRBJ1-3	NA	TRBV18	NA	TGTGCCAGCTCACCCAGGGCCCTTGACAGCTCAGGTGGAAACACCATATATTTT	CASSPRALDSSGGNTIYF
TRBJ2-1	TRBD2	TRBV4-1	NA	TGCGCCAGCAGCCCCACGGAGCGGGAGGTATACAATGAGCAGTTCTTC	CASSPTEREVYNEQFF
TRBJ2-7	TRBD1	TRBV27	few	TGTGCCAGCAGCCATGGACCCAGGTGGGACAGCCTCTACGAGCAGTACTTC	CASSHGPRWDSLYEQYF
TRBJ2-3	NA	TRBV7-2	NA	TGTGCCAGCAGCTTTAGCGGTAGCACAGATACGCAGTATTTT	CASSFSGSTDTQYF
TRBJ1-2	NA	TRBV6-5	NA	TGTGCCAGCAGCCACGATCCTGGGGGAGGCTATGGCTACACCTTC	CASSHDPGGGYGYTF
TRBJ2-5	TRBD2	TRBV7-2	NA	TGTGCCAGCAGCTTAGCGGCAGCGGGAGTGGGAGAGACCCAGTACTTC	CASSLAAAGVGETQYF
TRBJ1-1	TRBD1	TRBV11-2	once	TGTGCCAGCAGCTTAGCCGTGACAGGGTCTGAAGCTTTCTTT	CASSLAVTGSEAFF
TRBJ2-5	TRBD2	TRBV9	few	TGTGCCAGCAGCGAGGGAGGGGTAGCGGGGGCCCAAGAGACCCAGTACTTC	CASSEGGVAGAQETQYF
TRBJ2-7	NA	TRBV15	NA	TGTGCCACCAGCAGAGAGCCGGGGATCTACGAGCAGTACTTC	CATSREPGIYEQYF
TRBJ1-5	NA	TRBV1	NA	TGCACCAGCAGCCAAGACAGGGGGGATAGCAATCAGCCCCAGCATTTT	CTSSQDRGDSNQPQHF
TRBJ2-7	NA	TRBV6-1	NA	TGTGCCAGCAGTGAACCCCCCAACTACGAGCAGTACTTC	CASSEPPNYEQYF
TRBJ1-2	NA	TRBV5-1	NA	TGCGCCAGCAGCACCCTAGGGCCGGGGAGGGTGAGCTATGGCTACACCTTC	CASSTLGPGRVSYGYTF
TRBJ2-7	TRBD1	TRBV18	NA	TGTGCCAGCTCCGACCTCCGGGACAGGTCGAGCGAGCAGTACTTC	CASSDLRDRSSEQYF
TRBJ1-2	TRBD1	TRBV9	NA	TGTGCCAGCAGCCCAGGGGGTGATCTCTATGGCTACACCTTC	CASSPGGDLYGYTF
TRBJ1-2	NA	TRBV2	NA	TGTGCCAGCAAGCTTCTTGGCTACACCTTC	CASKLLGYTF
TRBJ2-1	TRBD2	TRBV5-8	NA	TGTGCCAGCAGTACACGGGACTACTACAATGAGCAGTTCTTC	CASSTRDYYNEQFF
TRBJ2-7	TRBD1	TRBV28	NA	TGTGCCAGCAGTTCCGCGGGACAGGGGGCGCTTTACGAGCAGTACTTC	CASSSAGQGALYEQYF
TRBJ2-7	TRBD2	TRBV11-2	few	TGTGCCAGCAGCCTCTTTGGGACTAGTGAGTACGAGCAGTACTTC	CASSLFGTSEYEQYF
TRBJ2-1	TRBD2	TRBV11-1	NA	TGTGCCAGCAGCTTAGGGGGTAGCGGGACGCTTATGCAGTTCTTC	CASSLGGSGTLMQFF
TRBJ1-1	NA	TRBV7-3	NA	TGTGCCAGCAGCAAACAGATAAACACTGAAGCTTTCTTT	CASSKQINTEAFF
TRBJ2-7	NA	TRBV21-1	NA	TGTGCCAGCAACAGGTTCAGCTCCTACGAGCAGTACTTC	CASNRFSSYEQYF
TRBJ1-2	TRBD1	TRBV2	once	TGTGCCAGCATCTTTGCAGAGGGGGCTGGCTACACCTTC	CASIFAEGAGYTF